This T cell receptor (beta chain) appears in the sequencing data of a study of shared clonotypes between healthy human individuals. Method: immunoSEQ multiplex PCR; TCRdb's copy keeps in-frame clones and lacks some. This repertoire shows about 690,000 clones, roughly 88% found once; its top ten account for 30% to 35%. The ends lost 2 bases at V and 4 bases at J; junction bases unmatched: 7. The V gene's germline CDR1 is SGHDT and CDR2 YYEEEE. CDR3 length: 16 residues. Sequencing used memory CD8+ T cells from PBMCs. The subset here: CD45RO+ cells pooled with CCR7-negative TemRA cells. The chain links TRBV5-6 to TRBJ2-7; 12 nucleotides agree with TRBD2. This clonotype was obtained from a man between 18 and 29 years old in good health. Some clones in this sample may be carry-over from other donors' samples. CDR3 loop: CASSFGLAGSVYEQYF. The CDR3 DNA follows: TGTGCCAGCAGCTTTGGACTAGCGGGGTCTGTTTACGAGCAGTACTTC.